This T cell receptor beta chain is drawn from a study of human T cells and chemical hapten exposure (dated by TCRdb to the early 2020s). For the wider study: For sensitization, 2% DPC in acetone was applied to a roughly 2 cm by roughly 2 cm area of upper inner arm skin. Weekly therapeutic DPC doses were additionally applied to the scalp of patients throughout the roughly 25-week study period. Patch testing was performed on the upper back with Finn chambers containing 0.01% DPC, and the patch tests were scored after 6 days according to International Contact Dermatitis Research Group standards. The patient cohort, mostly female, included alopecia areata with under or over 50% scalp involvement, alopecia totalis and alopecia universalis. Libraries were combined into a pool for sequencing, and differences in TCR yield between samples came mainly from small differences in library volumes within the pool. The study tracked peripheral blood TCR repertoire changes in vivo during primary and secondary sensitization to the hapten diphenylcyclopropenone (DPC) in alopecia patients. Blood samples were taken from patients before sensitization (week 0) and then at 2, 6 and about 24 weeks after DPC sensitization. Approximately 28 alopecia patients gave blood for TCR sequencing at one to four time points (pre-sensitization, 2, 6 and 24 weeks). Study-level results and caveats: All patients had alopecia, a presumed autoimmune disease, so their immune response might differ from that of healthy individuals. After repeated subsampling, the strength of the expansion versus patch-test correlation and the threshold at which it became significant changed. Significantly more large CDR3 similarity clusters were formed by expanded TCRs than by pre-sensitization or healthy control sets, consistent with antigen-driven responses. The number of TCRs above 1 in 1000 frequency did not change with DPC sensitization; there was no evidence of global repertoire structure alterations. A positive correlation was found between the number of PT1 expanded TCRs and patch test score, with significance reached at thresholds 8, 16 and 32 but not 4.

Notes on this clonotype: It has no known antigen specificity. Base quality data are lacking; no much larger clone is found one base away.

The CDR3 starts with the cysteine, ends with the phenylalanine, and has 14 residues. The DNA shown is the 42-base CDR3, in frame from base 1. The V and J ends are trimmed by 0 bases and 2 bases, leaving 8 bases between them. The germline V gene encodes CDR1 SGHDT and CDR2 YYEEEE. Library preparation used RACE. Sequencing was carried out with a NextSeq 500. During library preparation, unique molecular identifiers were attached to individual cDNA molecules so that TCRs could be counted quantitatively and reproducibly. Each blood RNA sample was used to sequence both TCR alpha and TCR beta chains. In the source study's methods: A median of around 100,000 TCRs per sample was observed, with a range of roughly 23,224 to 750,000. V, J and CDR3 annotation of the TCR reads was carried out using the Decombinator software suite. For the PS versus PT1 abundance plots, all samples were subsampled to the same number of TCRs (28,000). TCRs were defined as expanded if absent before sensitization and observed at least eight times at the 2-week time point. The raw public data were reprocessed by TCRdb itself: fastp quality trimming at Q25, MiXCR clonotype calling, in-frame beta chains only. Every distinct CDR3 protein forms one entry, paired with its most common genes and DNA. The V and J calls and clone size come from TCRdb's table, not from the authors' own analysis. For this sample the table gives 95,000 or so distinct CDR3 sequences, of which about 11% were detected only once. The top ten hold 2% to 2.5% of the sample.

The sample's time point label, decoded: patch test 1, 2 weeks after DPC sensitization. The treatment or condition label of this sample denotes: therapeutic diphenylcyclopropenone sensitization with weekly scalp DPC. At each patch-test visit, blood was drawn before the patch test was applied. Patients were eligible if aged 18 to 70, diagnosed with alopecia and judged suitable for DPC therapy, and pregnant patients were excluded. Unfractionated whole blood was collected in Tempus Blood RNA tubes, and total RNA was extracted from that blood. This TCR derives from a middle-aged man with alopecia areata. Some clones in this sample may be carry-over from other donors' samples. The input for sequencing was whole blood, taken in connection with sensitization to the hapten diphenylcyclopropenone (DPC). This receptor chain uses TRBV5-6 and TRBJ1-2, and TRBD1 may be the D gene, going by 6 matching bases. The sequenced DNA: TGTGCCAGCAGCTTGGTCACAGGGAACTATGGCTACACCTTC. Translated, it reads CASSLVTGNYGYTF.